A selection of T cell receptor beta chains follows, all from one sample in a study of cytomegalovirus exposure and HLA in healthy donors. TCRdb keeps only in-frame clones here, not all; method: immunoSEQ multiplex PCR. This sample yields over 85,000 clones, of which 65% to 85% are seen a single time; 4.5% to 5.5% belongs to the top ten. Sequencing input: PBMCs. The origin of the receptors is a man in his forties in good health and CMV-seropositive. The CDR3 runs from the conserved cysteine through the conserved F or W. A D gene is named only where the DNA matches it firmly. Clone size is given for some rows only: seen once, a few or many times, or a class if the clone is expanded.

j_call v_call cdr3_length clone_size d_call cdr3_nt cdr3_aa
TRBJ2-1 TRBV9 14 - TRBD2 TGTGCCAGCAGCCCCGAGATAGCGGGGAATGAGCAGTTCTTC CASSPEIAGNEQFF
TRBJ2-3 TRBV5-4 17 - TRBD1 TGTGCCAGCAGCTTGGCCGGGACAGTCGAAATATCGGATACGCAGTATTTT CASSLAGTVEISDTQYF
TRBJ2-5 TRBV7-8 14 - TRBD1 TGTGCCAGCAGCCGGACAGGGGATGGTGAGACCCAGTACTTC CASSRTGDGETQYF
TRBJ2-7 TRBV27 13 - TRBD2 TGTGCCAGCAGTGGCGCGGGAGAATACGAGCAGTACTTC CASSGAGEYEQYF
TRBJ2-1 TRBV7-2 13 once TRBD2 TGTGCCAGCAGCTTAGCTAGCGGGACAGAGCAGTTCTTC CASSLASGTEQFF
TRBJ2-1 TRBV27 15 - TRBD2 TGTGCCAGCAGTCCGCTAGCGGCCCTGGGGGATGAGCAGTTCTTC CASSPLAALGDEQFF
TRBJ1-6 TRBV5-4 13 few - TGTGCCAGCAGGAGCTCCTATAATTCACCCCTCCACTTT CASRSSYNSPLHF
TRBJ1-2 TRBV28 15 - TRBD1 TGTGCCAGCAGTTTCCCCACAGGGGCCAACTATGGCTACACCTTC CASSFPTGANYGYTF
TRBJ1-2 TRBV13 17 - TRBD1 TGTGCCAGCAGCTTAGAGTTCGGGACAGCGCTTAACTATGGCTACACCTTC CASSLEFGTALNYGYTF
TRBJ1-2 TRBV2 14 - - TGTGCCAGCAGTCGGACACTAGCAGACTATGGCTACACCTTC CASSRTLADYGYTF
TRBJ1-1 TRBV7-9 12 - - TGTGCCAGCAGCCTCAGGAGGGGTGAAGCTTTCTTT CASSLRRGEAFF
TRBJ2-5 TRBV6-1 13 - - TGTGCCAGCAGTGAAGGGGGCAGGGAGACCCAGTACTTC CASSEGGRETQYF
TRBJ2-7 TRBV6-5 12 - TRBD1 TGTGCCAGCAGTAACAGGGGGTATGAGCAGTACTTC CASSNRGYEQYF
TRBJ2-2 TRBV5-1 15 - TRBD2 TGCGCCAGCAGCTTGACTAGCGGGAACACCGGGGAGCTGTTTTTT CASSLTSGNTGELFF
TRBJ1-2 TRBV20-1 11 - - TGCAGTGCTAGAGTTCAATATGGCTACACCTTC CSARVQYGYTF
TRBJ2-1 TRBV30 13 - - TGTGCCTGGACCCTCTCAGGGCCCAATGAGCAGTTCTTC CAWTLSGPNEQFF
TRBJ2-7 TRBV5-1 14 - - TGCGCCAGCAGCTATACTATGGAGACCTACGAGCAGTACTTC CASSYTMETYEQYF